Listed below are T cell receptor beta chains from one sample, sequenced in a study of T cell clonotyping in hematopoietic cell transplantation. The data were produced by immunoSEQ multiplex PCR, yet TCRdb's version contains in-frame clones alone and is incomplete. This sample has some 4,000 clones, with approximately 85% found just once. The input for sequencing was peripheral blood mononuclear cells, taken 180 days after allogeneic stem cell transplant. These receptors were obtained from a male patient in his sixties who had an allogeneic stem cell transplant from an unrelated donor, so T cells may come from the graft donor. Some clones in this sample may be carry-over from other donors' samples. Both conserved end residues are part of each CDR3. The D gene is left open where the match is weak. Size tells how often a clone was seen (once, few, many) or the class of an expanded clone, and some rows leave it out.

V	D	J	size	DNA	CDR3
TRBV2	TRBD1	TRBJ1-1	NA	TGTGCCAGCAGTCCGACAGGGGGGATTTGGAAAGCTTTCTTT	CASSPTGGIWKAFF
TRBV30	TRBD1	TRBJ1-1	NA	TGTGCCTGGAGTGTACGAAGGAGGGGGCGAGCTTTCTTT	CAWSVRRRGRAFF
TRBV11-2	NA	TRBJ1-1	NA	TGTGCCAGCGGAGCAGACAGTAACACTGAAGCTTTCTTT	CASGADSNTEAFF
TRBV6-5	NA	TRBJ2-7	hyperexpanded	TGTGCCAGCAGTGTCCGAGGGCTTACTAGATACGAGCAGTACTTC	CASSVRGLTRYEQYF
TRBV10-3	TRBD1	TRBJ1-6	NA	TGTGCCATCAGTGGGATCCCGGGACAGCCTAATTCACCCCTCCACTTT	CAISGIPGQPNSPLHF
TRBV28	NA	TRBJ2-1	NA	TGTGCCAGCAGACCTCCCATGAATGAGCAGTTCTTC	CASRPPMNEQFF
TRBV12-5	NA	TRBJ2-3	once	TGTGCTAGGGGGGGTAGGACAGATACGCAGTATTTT	CARGGRTDTQYF
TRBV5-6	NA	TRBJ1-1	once	TGTGCCAGCAGCTTGTATTCGTACACCTTGAACACTGAAGCTTTCTTT	CASSLYSYTLNTEAFF
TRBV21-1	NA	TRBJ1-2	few	TGTGCCGCCAAAGGGAATTTCGGAAGGAACTATGGCTACACCTTC	CAAKGNFGRNYGYTF
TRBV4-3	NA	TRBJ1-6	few	TGCGCCAGCAGCCAAGGCAGGGAACATTCACCCCTCCACTTT	CASSQGREHSPLHF
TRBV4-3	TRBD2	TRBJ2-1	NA	TGCGCCAGCAGCTACAGCGGGGGGGCTTATATTGAGCAGTTCTTC	CASSYSGGAYIEQFF
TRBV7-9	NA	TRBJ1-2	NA	TGTGCCAGCAGCTTAGCGGCATACAGCTCGAACTATGGCTACACCTTC	CASSLAAYSSNYGYTF
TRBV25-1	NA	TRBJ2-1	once	TGTGCCAGCAGTGAATGGGAAGGGGTCGGCAATGAGCAGTTCTTC	CASSEWEGVGNEQFF
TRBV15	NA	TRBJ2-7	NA	TGTGCCACCAGCAGAGATTCGGGGTCAGGGACCGCCTACGAGCAGTACTTC	CATSRDSGSGTAYEQYF
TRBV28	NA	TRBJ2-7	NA	TGTGCCAGCAGCAACCCCGGGGACCCCTACGAGCAGTACTTC	CASSNPGDPYEQYF
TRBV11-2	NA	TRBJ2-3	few	TGTGCCAGCAGCTTAGATCTGCAGGGGACACGCACAGATACGCAGTATTTT	CASSLDLQGTRTDTQYF
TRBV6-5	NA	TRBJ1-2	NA	TGTGCCAGCAGTTACCGGGAGAGGAGCTATGGCTACACCTTC	CASSYRERSYGYTF
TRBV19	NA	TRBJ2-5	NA	TGTGCCAGTAGTATAACCCGTGACCCCCAGGGGACCCAGTACTTC	CASSITRDPQGTQYF
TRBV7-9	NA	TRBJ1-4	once	TGTGCCAGCAGCTTAGTGACGTCGGAAAAACTGTTTTTT	CASSLVTSEKLFF
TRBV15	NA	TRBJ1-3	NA	TGTGCCACCAGCAGGCCTAACTCTGGAAACACCATATATTTT	CATSRPNSGNTIYF
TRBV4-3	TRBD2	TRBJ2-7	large	TGCGCCAGCAGCCAAGATCTAGCGGGGGGCCTCCTCTCCTACGAGCAGTACTTC	CASSQDLAGGLLSYEQYF
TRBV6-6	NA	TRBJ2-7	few	TGTGCCAGCAGTGACCAGTCCCGGGACGGATACGAGCAGTACTTC	CASSDQSRDGYEQYF
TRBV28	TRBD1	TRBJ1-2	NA	TGTGCCAGCAGGCCCGGGACAGGGGTCTATGGCTACACCTTC	CASRPGTGVYGYTF
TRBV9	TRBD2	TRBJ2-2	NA	TGTGCCAGCAGCCTCACTAGCGGGGGGGCCCACGGGGAGCTGTTTTTT	CASSLTSGGAHGELFF
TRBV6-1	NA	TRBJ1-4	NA	TGTGCCAGCAGTGAAGCGCTTCAGGGGAGGCTGTTTTTT	CASSEALQGRLFF
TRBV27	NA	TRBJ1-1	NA	TGTGCCAGCAGTGCCCACAGGGTGAACACTGAAGCTTTCTTT	CASSAHRVNTEAFF
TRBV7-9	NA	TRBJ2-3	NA	TGTGCCAGCAGCTTACGAGTGGATCATAGCACAGATACGCAGTATTTT	CASSLRVDHSTDTQYF
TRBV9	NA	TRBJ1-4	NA	TGTGCCAGCAGCGGCTCCGGGACACACCATGAAAAACTGTTTTTT	CASSGSGTHHEKLFF
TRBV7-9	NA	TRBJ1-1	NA	TGTGCCAGCAGCTTATTAGGGGCTGATAACACTGAAGCTTTCTTT	CASSLLGADNTEAFF
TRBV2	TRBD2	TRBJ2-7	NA	TGTGCCACCGGGACTATCGAGCAGTACTTC	CATGTIEQYF
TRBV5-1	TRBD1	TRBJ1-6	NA	TGCGCCAGCAGCTTGGGCCTAGGGACAGAAGTTAATTCACCCCTCCACTTT	CASSLGLGTEVNSPLHF
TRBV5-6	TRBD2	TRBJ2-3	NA	TGTGCCAGCAGGCGGACTAGCGGGGCCGTCTGGGGTACGCAGTATTTT	CASRRTSGAVWGTQYF
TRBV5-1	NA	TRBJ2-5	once	TGCGCCAGCAGCCGGGCACGGGACCCACAAGAGACCCAGTACTTC	CASSRARDPQETQYF
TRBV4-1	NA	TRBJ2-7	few	TGCGCCAGCAGCCAAGATGCCCCCGGGGGCTCCTACGAGCAGTACTTC	CASSQDAPGGSYEQYF
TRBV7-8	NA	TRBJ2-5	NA	TGTGCCAGCAGCTTAGTAGGTGGGCAAGAGACCCAGTACTTC	CASSLVGGQETQYF
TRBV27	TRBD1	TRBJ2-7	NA	TGTGCCAGCAGTTTACGTGCAGGGGGACCGCTATTAGAGCAGTACTTC	CASSLRAGGPLLEQYF
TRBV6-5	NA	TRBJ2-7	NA	TGTGCCAGCCGTTCCTTTGCAGGGGCCTCCTACGAGCAGTACTTC	CASRSFAGASYEQYF
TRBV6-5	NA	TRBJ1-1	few	TGTGCCAGCAGTTACTCCGTCCGGATTAACACTGAAGCTTTCTTT	CASSYSVRINTEAFF
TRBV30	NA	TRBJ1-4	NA	TGTGCCTGGAGTGTAACTGGGCCAACTAATGAAAAACTGTTTTTT	CAWSVTGPTNEKLFF
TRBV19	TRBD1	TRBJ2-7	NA	TGTGCCAGTAGTGGCCCGGGGACAGCTAACGAGCAGTACTTC	CASSGPGTANEQYF
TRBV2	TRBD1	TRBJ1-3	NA	TGTGCCAGCAACGCCGGGACAGTCTCTGGAAACACCATATATTTT	CASNAGTVSGNTIYF
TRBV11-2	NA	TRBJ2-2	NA	TGTGCCAGCAGTTTATTGTTCCGTTCGGGGGAGCTGTTTTTT	CASSLLFRSGELFF
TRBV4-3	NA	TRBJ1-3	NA	TGCGCCAGCAGCCAAGATTTGATCGCGAAGGGAAACACCATATATTTT	CASSQDLIAKGNTIYF
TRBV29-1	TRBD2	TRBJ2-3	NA	TGCAGCGTTGGTCCTGCGGGGGGGAGCACAGATACGCAGTATTTT	CSVGPAGGSTDTQYF
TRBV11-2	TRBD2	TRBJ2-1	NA	TGTGCCAGCAGGCTAGCGGGGGGGCCGAGAGAGCAGTTCTTC	CASRLAGGPREQFF
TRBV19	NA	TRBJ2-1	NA	TGTGCCAGTAGTAGAGATGGGATTTACAATGAGCAGTTCTTC	CASSRDGIYNEQFF
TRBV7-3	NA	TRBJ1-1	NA	TGTGCCAGCAGTTCCGGTTTGATGACTGAAGCTTTCTTT	CASSSGLMTEAFF
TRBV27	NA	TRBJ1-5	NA	TGTGCCAGCAGTTTATCGAAAAGGACGGTTAGCAATCAGCCCCAGCATTTT	CASSLSKRTVSNQPQHF
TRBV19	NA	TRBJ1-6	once	TGTGCCAGTAGTACGACAGAAAGCTCCTATAATTCACCCCTCCACTTT	CASSTTESSYNSPLHF
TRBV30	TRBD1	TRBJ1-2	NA	TGTGCCTGGACCCAGACAGGGTCGTTTGGTGGCTACACCTTC	CAWTQTGSFGGYTF
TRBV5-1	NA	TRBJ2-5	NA	TGCGCCAGCAGCTTGGCTAGCGATACCTCCCAAGAGACCCAGTACTTC	CASSLASDTSQETQYF
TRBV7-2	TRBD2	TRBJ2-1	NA	TGTGCCAGCAGCTTAGGAGCGGGGGGTAGCTACAATGAGCAGTTCTTC	CASSLGAGGSYNEQFF
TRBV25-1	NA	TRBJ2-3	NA	TGTGCCAGCTCCCCCCAAGCTAGCAAGAGCACAGATACGCAGTATTTT	CASSPQASKSTDTQYF
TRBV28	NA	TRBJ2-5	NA	TGTGCCAGCAGTTTATGGGGGCAGGGATTAGGGTACCAAGAGACCCAGTACTTC	CASSLWGQGLGYQETQYF
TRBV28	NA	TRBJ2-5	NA	TGTGCCAGCAGTTTTATCCCCATTCGCCCGCCCGAGACCCAGTACTTC	CASSFIPIRPPETQYF
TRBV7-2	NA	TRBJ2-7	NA	TGTGCCAGCAGCGTACAGGGCTTCGCCTACGAGCAGTACTTC	CASSVQGFAYEQYF
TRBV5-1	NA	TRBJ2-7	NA	TGCGCCAGCAGCCTCTTTCTCTCGGGACCGCCGGGGCTGGAGCAGTACTTC	CASSLFLSGPPGLEQYF
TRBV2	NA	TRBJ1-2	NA	TGTGCCAGCAGTGACGGGACGGTCTATGGCTACACCTTC	CASSDGTVYGYTF